These 20 T cell receptor beta chains share one sample of origin, sequenced in a study of T cells after yellow fever vaccination (dated by TCRdb to the late 2010s). Library creation used 5' RACE. TCRdb records Illumina HiSeq 2500 as the sequencer. TCRdb trimmed public reads at Q25 via fastp, called clones via MiXCR and kept in-frame beta chains. Each CDR3 protein appears once, grouped with its most common genes and DNA. The sample has some 600,000 distinct CDR3 sequences on record, 10% to 15% of them singletons. The ten largest clones capture around 14% of the sample. The intended sense of this specimen's treatment or condition label: live attenuated yellow fever vaccine strain. The sample in question was PBMCs, obtained on the day of the yellow fever booster vaccination. The receptor set was obtained from a man aged 25-45 years who received the YFV17D yellow fever vaccine.

This clonotype was picked up many times. The chain combines TRBV20-1 with TRBJ2-3; 9 bases align to TRBD2. This CDR3 is built from 16 residues. The trim removed 5 bases at V and 5 bases at J, leaving 14 bases unmatched. Germline lookup yields CDR1 DFQATT and CDR2 SNEGSKA (reference sequence). For the CDR3, the DNA is TGCAGTGCTCCCCGAGGCAGCGGGAGGAGGGTAGATACGCAGTATTTT. Residues: CSAPRGSGRRVDTQYF.

Only a few counts were recorded for this clonotype. V usage is TRBV6-1 and J usage is TRBJ2-3; possible D gene TRBD1, 6 bases. CDR3 length: 15 residues. Trimming cost V 3 bases and J 2 bases, with 12 bases left between them. Germline V CDR1 and CDR2: MNHNS, SASEGT. The CDR3 DNA reads TGTGCCAGCAGTGACCCGGACAGTTACACAGATACGCAGTATTTT. Protein: CASSDPDSYTDTQYF.

The rearrangement joins TRBV20-1 to TRBJ2-3; TRBD2 aligns across 11 bases. Germline V gene lookup returns CDR1 DFQATT and CDR2 SNEGSKA (reference sequence). J lost 0 bases, V lost 6 bases, and 14 bases had no gene match. This CDR3 region has 18 residues. CDR3 nucleotides: TGCAGTGCCCCTGCCGGGACTAGCGGAACCCGCAGCACAGATACGCAGTATTTT. Encoded protein: CSAPAGTSGTRSTDTQYF.

This clonotype was detected only a few times. The chain has TRBV30 and TRBJ2-1; D remains ambiguous. CDR3 length equals 11 residues. V was cut by 2 bases and J by 13 bases, with 12 bases left in between. Germline V gives CDR1 GTSNPN, CDR2 SVGIG (reference sequence). CDR3 loop: CAWSHRADQFF. CDR3 DNA sequence: TGTGCCTGGAGTCACCGGGCAGACCAGTTCTTC.

This clonotype showed up just a few times. The rearrangement uses TRBV11-2 and TRBJ1-6; TRBD1 matches 7 bases. Per germline, CDR1 SGHAT and CDR2 FQNNGV. The CDR3 extends over 20 amino acids. The V segment lost 4 bases and the J segment 1 base; nucleotides outside the gene matches: 16. The CDR3 coding sequence is TGTGCCAGCAGCTCCAAAAGGTCCCAGGGGGTGAAGTCCTATAATTCACCCCTCCACTTT. Protein: CASSSKRSQGVKSYNSPLHF.

The rearrangement links TRBV5-1 to TRBJ2-1, with TRBD2 matching over 11 bases. The CDR3 spans 15 residues. After removal of 5 bases from V and 8 bases from J, the junction contained 9 bases not matched to a gene. Per germline, CDR1 SGHRS and CDR2 YFSETQ. The CDR3 loop is CASSVAGGYSDEQFF. The CDR3 DNA follows: TGCGCCAGCAGTGTAGCGGGAGGGTACTCGGATGAGCAGTTCTTC.

The chain uses TRBV23-1 and TRBJ2-4; D is unclear. TRBV23-1 is identified as an open reading frame with a role that is uncertain. The CDR3 has 19 amino acids. Trimming left V 4 bases short and J 0 bases short, with 22 bases between. The CDR3 DNA follows: TGCGCCAGCAGTCCGGCCATTTGCATAACAAAACTAGCCAAAAACATTCAGTACTTC. Its translation: CASSPAICITKLAKNIQYF.

V usage is TRBV5-1 and J usage is TRBJ1-2, with D unclear. The CDR3 contains 14 residues. V lost 4 bases to trimming and J lost 4 bases, with 14 bases between them. From germline, CDR1 is SGHRS and CDR2 YFSETQ. The CDR3 sequence: CASSKTARGYGYTF. The CDR3 nucleotides read TGCGCCAGCAGCAAGACCGCCCGCGGCTATGGCTACACCTTC.

This clonotype was counted between two and nine times. The chain uses TRBV19 and TRBJ2-7, with 9 bases lining up with TRBD2. The V gene's germline CDR1 is LNHDA and CDR2 SQIVND (reference sequence). Unmatched junction bases numbered 5, after V lost 5 bases and J lost 0 bases. CDR3 length: 15 amino acids. Here the CDR3 reads CASSSSGKPSYEQYF. Here the CDR3 DNA reads TGTGCCAGTAGTTCTAGCGGGAAGCCCTCCTACGAGCAGTACTTC.

This clonotype appeared many times. The chain links TRBV5-1 to TRBJ1-5; 8 nucleotides agree with TRBD1. CDR3 length: 16 residues. Germline-derived CDR1 and CDR2 are SGHRS and YFSETQ. The V gene end was trimmed by 0 bases and the J gene end by 7 bases; junction bases not matched to a gene: 9. CDR3 nucleotides: TGCGCCAGCAGCTTGGGGCCACAGGGGGGCGGACAGCCCCAGCATTTT. Amino acids: CASSLGPQGGGQPQHF.

This clonotype was picked up a small number of times. The rearrangement links TRBV24-1 to TRBJ2-5; D remains unclear. Germline V CDR1 and CDR2: KGHDR, SFDVKD. Trimming removed 2 bases at V and 5 bases at J, with 11 bases between. This CDR3 is 14 amino acids long. The CDR3 DNA is TGTGCCACCAGTGATTATCCAGCCAAGGAGACCCAGTACTTC. Its protein product is CATSDYPAKETQYF.

This clonotype was seen many times. The chain carries TRBV24-1 and TRBJ2-3; TRBD1 agrees at 7 bases. The CDR3 is made up of 15 amino acids. In germline, CDR1 is KGHDR, CDR2 SFDVKD. V was clipped by 4 bases and J by 3 bases; unmatched bases: 6. The CDR3 here is CATSEKTGQTDTQYF. The CDR3 DNA follows: TGTGCCACCAGTGAAAAGACAGGGCAGACAGATACGCAGTATTTT.

The V gene is TRBV7-8, the J gene TRBJ1-1; 7 bases are shared with TRBD1. The junction had 7 bases not matched to a gene; V was cut back by 5 bases and J by 4 bases. Per the germline V gene, CDR1 is SGHVS and CDR2 is FQNEAQ. CDR3 length equals 14 residues. The CDR3 here is CASSPQGGSTEAFF. CDR3 sequence (DNA): TGTGCCAGCAGCCCCCAGGGGGGGAGCACTGAAGCTTTCTTT.

The V and J genes are TRBV5-6 and TRBJ1-1, with a tentative D call TRBD1 (5 bases). Germline CDR1 SGHDT, CDR2 YYEEEE. The V gene lost 1 base and the J gene lost 4 bases, with 14 bases spanning the gap. The CDR3 runs to 15 residues. The CDR3 DNA reads as TGTGCCAGCAGCTTGTTCCGTCAGGGCTTCACTGAAGCTTTCTTT. This encodes CASSLFRQGFTEAFF.

This clonotype showed up just a few times. V is TRBV3-1 and J is TRBJ2-5, with 9 bases that match TRBD2. The CDR3 sequence is 16 residues long. V was clipped by 0 bases and J by 6 bases; unmatched bases: 8. The V gene's germline CDR1 is LGHDT and CDR2 YNNKEL (reference sequence). The CDR3 region is CASSQDSGTSLQTQYF. Here the CDR3 DNA reads TGTGCCAGCAGCCAAGATTCGGGGACTAGCTTGCAGACCCAGTACTTC.

This clonotype occurred a few times. The chain uses TRBV7-9 and TRBJ1-1; 10 bases match TRBD1. The V segment lost 5 bases and the J segment 1 base; nucleotides outside the gene matches: 4. Germline V CDR1 and CDR2: SEHNR, FQNEAQ (reference sequence). This CDR3 is 15 amino acids long. CDR3 region: CASSHRDRGNTEAFF. DNA for the CDR3: TGTGCCAGCAGCCACCGGGACAGGGGGAACACTGAAGCTTTCTTT.

This clonotype was detected a few times. This chain connects TRBV6-5 to TRBJ1-1; D ambiguous. This CDR3 has 14 residues. Trimming removed 1 base from V and 1 base from J, with 7 bases in between. Germline CDR1 and CDR2: MNHEY and SVGAGI. The CDR3 DNA reads as TGTGCCAGCAGTTACTACTCTGAGAACACTGAAGCTTTCTTT. Its translation: CASSYYSENTEAFF.

In this sample, this clonotype turned up a few times. DNA of the CDR3: TGTGCCAGCGGGGCGGGTCCTGAGGGGGAGACCCAGTACTTC. It specifies CASGAGPEGETQYF. The chain joins TRBV6-5 to TRBJ2-5; possibly TRBD1 or TRBD2 for D (5 bases each). CDR1 MNHEY and CDR2 SVGAGI come from the germline V gene. This CDR3 is 14 amino acids long. V dropped 8 bases and J dropped 5 bases, with 18 bases sitting between them.

This clonotype showed up many times. This chain links TRBV3-1 with TRBJ1-5; D may be TRBD1 (5 bases). CDR3 length: 13 amino acids. Germline loops: CDR1 LGHDT, CDR2 YNNKEL (reference sequence). V dropped 0 bases and J dropped 5 bases, with 5 bases sitting between them. In DNA form, the CDR3 reads TGTGCCAGCAGCCAAGACAGGGATCAGCCCCAGCATTTT. It specifies CASSQDRDQPQHF. The whole variable domain, filled in from reference TRBV3-1 and TRBJ1-5, reads DTAVSQTPKYLVTQMGNDKSIKCEQNLGHDTMYWYKQDSKKFLKIMFSYNNKELIINETVPNRFSPKSPDKAHLNLHINSLELGDSAVYFCASSQDRDQPQHFGDGTRLSIL.

This clonotype was seen a few times. The chain links TRBV4-3 to TRBJ2-7; TRBD2 is a possible D gene (7 bases). The CDR3 spans 16 residues. Germline assignment: CDR1 LGHNA and CDR2 YSLEER. V lost 4 bases and J 3 bases, leaving 19 bases between the germline ends. The CDR3 reads CASSPLGAPGGYEQYF. In DNA, the CDR3 is TGCGCCAGCAGCCCCCTGGGGGCCCCGGGGGGCTACGAGCAGTACTTC.